The rows below give T cell receptor beta chains drawn from one sample of a study of T cell repertoires in cytomegalovirus infection. TCRdb recomputed calls from the reads with MiXCR, one row per CDR3 protein. The profile shows 550,000 to 700,000 distinct CDR3 sequences, under 45% of them singletons. No antigens are known for them. Source: cultured PBMCs, taken from culture after CMV antigen stimulation. These receptors originate from a human donor in good health (CMV status not recorded). Some clones in this sample may be carry-over from other donors' samples. CDR3s leave out the opening cysteine and the closing phenylalanine or tryptophan.

V gene	J gene	CDR3 protein
TRBV3-1	TRBJ2-3	ASSQDVAGGSTDTQY
TRBV7-9	TRBJ2-3	ASTDPGLAGHATQY
TRBV4-1	TRBJ2-5	ASSPNIDLAETQY
TRBV6-2/TRBV6-3	TRBJ2-5	ASSSDGQTQY
TRBV12-3/TRBV12-4	TRBJ1-4	ASNDRGTNEKLF
TRBV2	TRBJ2-1	ASSPYHEQF
TRBV19	TRBJ2-1	ASSIGAAYNEQF
TRBV4-2	TRBJ2-7	ASSPPGLGHEQY
TRBV7-2	TRBJ2-1	ASSLTDRGVEQF
TRBV6-8	TRBJ2-7	ASTAGLAGGFYEQY
TRBV4-1	TRBJ2-1	ASSPSDRVYNEQF
TRBV12-3/TRBV12-4	TRBJ2-1	ASSPSGAGVYNEQF
TRBV7-2	TRBJ2-3	ASTPGGGTQY
TRBV20-1	TRBJ1-2	SARDLTVNYGYT
TRBV19	TRBJ2-7	ASSTGYGYSYEQY
TRBV7-6	TRBJ2-2	ASTQAVAGALGNTGELF
TRBV7-2	TRBJ1-2	ASSLAGPGGYT
TRBV7-2	TRBJ2-5	ASSLLGPSSRETQY
TRBV7-2	TRBJ1-2	ASSHRDPNYGYT
TRBV6-6	TRBJ2-3	ASRSGGEDTQY
TRBV19	TRBJ1-5	ASSIQEGVQPQH
TRBV2	TRBJ2-1	ASSDQGSSYNEQF
TRBV15	TRBJ1-4	ATSRDSAPRGKLF
TRBV7-4	TRBJ1-5	ASSSNLGFSNQPQH
TRBV7-2	TRBJ1-6	ASSLRSRGTRLGGYNSPLH
TRBV4-1	TRBJ2-5	ASSQGWDRILETQY
TRBV11-2	TRBJ2-7	ASSGTGGVQY
TRBV7-6	TRBJ2-3	ASSPPGGLNPTQY
TRBV7-6	TRBJ2-5	ASSHGLAGEGETQY
TRBV7-2	TRBJ1-2	ASSLPDRGSYT
TRBV6-2/TRBV6-3	TRBJ2-5	ASSEGAPRETQY